The rows below give T cell receptor beta chains drawn from one sample of a study of shared clonotypes between healthy human individuals. Using immunoSEQ multiplex PCR, the repertoire was profiled, and TCRdb retains in-frame clones only, with some absent. In the table there are over a million clones, around 97% of which are singletons. The material sequenced was naive CD4+ T cells sorted from blood. The receptors stem from a man aged 25 to 40 in good health. Each CDR3 is given without its conserved first and last residue. Fields, in order: clone size, V gene, D gene, CDR3 protein. A D gene is named only where the DNA matches it firmly. Not every row has a clone size; where given, it reads once, few, many or a size class.

clone size: NA; V gene: TRBV5-1; D gene: TRBD1; CDR3 protein: ASSPSGGETQY
clone size: NA; V gene: TRBV5-8; D gene: NA; CDR3 protein: ASRHRSGVSQSQETQY
clone size: NA; V gene: TRBV15; D gene: TRBD1; CDR3 protein: ATSRVTGQGAYEQY
clone size: NA; V gene: TRBV6-6; D gene: NA; CDR3 protein: ASSYSAGQRSYEQY
clone size: NA; V gene: TRBV5-1; D gene: NA; CDR3 protein: ASSPEGFVAF
clone size: NA; V gene: TRBV6-5; D gene: NA; CDR3 protein: ASSPQLDQPQH
clone size: NA; V gene: TRBV28; D gene: TRBD2; CDR3 protein: ASSLVAGGWGNTGELF
clone size: NA; V gene: TRBV15; D gene: TRBD2; CDR3 protein: ATSRVVGGGLSYEQY
clone size: NA; V gene: TRBV29-1; D gene: TRBD1; CDR3 protein: SVEGDRGSYEQY
clone size: once; V gene: TRBV5-4; D gene: NA; CDR3 protein: ASSGPNERTNTEAF